This T cell receptor beta chain is drawn from a study of blood T cell repertoires in COVID-19. For the study at large: Sites in the United States, Italy and Spain provided acute and convalescent COVID-19 samples. Sources were T cells, B-cell-depleted T cells, or PBMCs; the material itself was cDNA or gDNA.

The CDR3 covers 13 residues. V lost 6 bases to trimming and J lost 2 bases; unmatched junction nucleotides: 2. CDR1 and CDR2 (germline): MNHEY, SVGAGI. In the original workflow: Amplification of reference gene primers provided the estimated nucleated cell counts. Generated by immunoSEQ multiplex PCR, the TCRdb table keeps only in-frame clones and is missing some. The V and J calls and clone size were taken over from that table, and D and trimming were inferred from the DNA. The sample carries about 89,000 clones, more than 80% recorded once. The rearrangement uses TRBV6-5 and TRBJ2-3, with 7 bases identical to TRBD2. This clonotype was obtained from a woman aged 80 or older with acute or convalescent COVID-19. Source material: peripheral blood. The CDR3 coding sequence is TGTGCCAGCAGGGGAGGGAACACAGATACGCAGTATTTT. Translating it yields CASRGGNTDTQYF.